What follows describes a single TCR beta chain. As yet, its antigen is unknown. RNA transcripts gave rise to amplified TCR beta CDR3 regions. First-round RT-PCR targeting the TCR CDR3 was performed with the HTBI primer set. TCRdb recomputed calls from the multiplex PCR reads with MiXCR, one row per CDR3 protein. The sample lists 130,000 to 150,000 distinct CDR3 sequences, around 20% seen once, with 60% to 70% in the top ten. Used for diagnoses were clinical symptoms, serum thyroxine and TRAb, thyroid ultrasound and orbital computed tomography. This sample is drawn from a study of T cells in Graves' hyperthyroidism and ophthalmopathy. Study-level results: Separating ophthalmopathy from stable hyperthyroidism was achieved by a 13 V-J model.

The germline V and J ends were trimmed by 1 base and 5 bases, with 9 bases remaining between them. This CDR3 contains 12 residues. The germline gives CDR1 DFQATT, CDR2 SNEGSKA (reference sequence). The receptor was isolated from a woman aged 45-65 years with Graves' hyperthyroidism that later progressed to Graves' ophthalmopathy. The V call is TRBV20-1, the J call TRBJ2-7; perhaps TRBD2 as D (5 bases). The sequenced sample consisted of blood. The chain's CDR3 is CSARGRTDEQYF. The CDR3 DNA is TGCAGTGCTAGAGGGAGGACGGACGAGCAGTACTTC.